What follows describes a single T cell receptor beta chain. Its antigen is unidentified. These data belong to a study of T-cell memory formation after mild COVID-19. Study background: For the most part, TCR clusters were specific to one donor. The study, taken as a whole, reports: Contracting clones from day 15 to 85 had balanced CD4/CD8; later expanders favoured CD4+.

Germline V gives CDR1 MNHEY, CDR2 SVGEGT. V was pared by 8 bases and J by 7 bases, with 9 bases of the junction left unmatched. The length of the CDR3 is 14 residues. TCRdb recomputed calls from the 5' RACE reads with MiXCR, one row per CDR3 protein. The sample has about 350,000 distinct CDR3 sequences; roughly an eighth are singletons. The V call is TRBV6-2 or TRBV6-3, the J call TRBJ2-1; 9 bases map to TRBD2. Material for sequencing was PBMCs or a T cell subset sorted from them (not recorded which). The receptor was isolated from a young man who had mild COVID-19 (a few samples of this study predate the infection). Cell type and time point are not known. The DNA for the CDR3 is TGTGCCAGCTCCTTAGCGGGGGTGAGGAATGAGCAGTTCTTC. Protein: CASSLAGVRNEQFF.